These 12 T cell receptor beta chains were sequenced from one sample in a study of cytomegalovirus exposure and HLA in healthy donors. Assay used: immunoSEQ multiplex PCR; TCRdb lists only in-frame clones, some missing. The table includes about 140,000 clones, approximately 84% detected once. Sequencing was carried out using PBMCs. These receptors originate from a woman aged 25-40 years in good health and CMV-seronegative.

This chain joins TRBV15 and TRBJ2-7, with 7 bases fitting TRBD1. Germline CDR1 LNHNV, CDR2 YYDKDF (reference sequence). This CDR3 is built from 16 residues. The trim removed 4 bases at V and 3 bases at J, leaving 12 bases unmatched. The CDR3 nucleotides are TGTGCCACCAGCATAAAACCGGGACAGCGAATCTACGAGCAGTACTTC. This translates into CATSIKPGQRIYEQYF.

The gene calls are TRBV7-3 and TRBJ2-7; 10 bases match TRBD1. Germline loops: CDR1 SGHTA, CDR2 FQGTGA. Trimming took 4 bases from V and 6 from J; bases not matched to a gene: 3. This CDR3 spans 13 amino acids. CDR3: CASSSDRGGEQYF. The CDR3 nucleotides are TGTGCCAGCAGCTCGGACAGGGGGGGCGAGCAGTACTTC. Full variable domain (outside the CDR3, taken from reference TRBV7-3 and TRBJ2-7): GAGVSQTPSNKVTEKGKYVELRCDPISGHTALYWYRQSLGQGPEFLIYFQGTGAADDSGLPNDRFFAVRPEGSVSTLKIQRTERGDSAVYLCASSSDRGGEQYFGPGTRLTVT.

This clone appeared once. The genes are TRBV5-8 and TRBJ1-6, with a tentative D call TRBD1 (6 bases). This CDR3 region has 15 residues. Germline V lookup: CDR1 SGHTS, CDR2 YDEGEE. V was clipped by 6 bases and J by 8 bases, with 18 bases between them. In DNA, the CDR3 is TGTGCCAGCAACGACCGATCTAACAGGGATTCACCCCTCCACTTT. Translation gives CASNDRSNRDSPLHF.

The gene calls are TRBV10-3 and TRBJ1-1; D is uncertain. This CDR3 contains 14 residues. Germline V CDR1 and CDR2: ENHRY, SYGVKD. V was shortened by 6 bases and J by 1 base, with 12 bases between the two germline ends. The CDR3 nucleotides are TGTGCCATCAGGGTTACAGCAGGGAACACTGAAGCTTTCTTT. Its protein product is CAIRVTAGNTEAFF.

This clone was recorded once. The chain couples TRBV9 to TRBJ2-7; 9 bases fit TRBD1. J gave up 2 bases and V 4 bases, and 7 bases lay outside the gene matches. This CDR3 comprises 15 residues. CDR1 SGDLS and CDR2 YYNGEE come from the germline V gene. CDR3 nucleotides: TGTGCCAGCAGCCTAACAGGGGGCTTCACCTACGAGCAGTACTTC. Its translation is CASSLTGGFTYEQYF.

This sequence joins TRBV27 and TRBJ1-5; 7 positions match TRBD1. Germline V gene sequence: CDR1 MNHEY, CDR2 SMNVEV (reference sequence). The CDR3 loop spans 18 amino acids. Germline trimming cut 5 bases from V and 0 bases from J; bases unmatched to any gene: 13. This CDR3 reads CASSPWTGGLYSNQPQHF. In DNA form, the CDR3 reads TGTGCCAGCAGTCCCTGGACAGGAGGGCTTTATAGCAATCAGCCCCAGCATTTT.

A word on this clone: Sequence at one end of the junction differs from germline and may be a read error. J is TRBJ1-2 and V is TRBV5-6; TRBD1 aligns across 7 bases. The CDR3 has 16 residues. Germline assignment: CDR1 SGHDT and CDR2 YYEEEE. CDR3 sequence: CASNLRQGTLNYGYTF. The CDR3 coding sequence is TGTGCCAGCAACTTGCGACAGGGCACTCTGAACTATGGCTACACCTTC.

The chain has TRBV7-9 and TRBJ1-3; D is perhaps TRBD1 (5 bases). Germline values: CDR1 SEHNR, CDR2 FQNEAQ (reference sequence). Deletions cut 5 bases from V and 2 bases from J, with 16 bases between. This CDR3 has 16 residues. CDR3 DNA: TGTGCCAGCAGCCTATGGGTTGGGGCCGCTGGAAACACCATATATTTT. This sequence encodes CASSLWVGAAGNTIYF.

This clone was counted a single time. The J gene is TRBJ2-7, the V gene TRBV6-5; TRBD1 aligns across 7 bases. V gave up 8 bases and J gave up 4 bases; unmatched junction bases: 8. Germline CDR1 reads MNHEY; CDR2 reads SVGAGI. The CDR3 is 13 amino acids. The CDR3 coding sequence is TGTGCCAGCCGCCGACAGGGAGATTACGAGCAGTACTTC. Translated: CASRRQGDYEQYF.

The chain is built from TRBV19 and TRBJ1-2; 7 bases agree with TRBD1. Germline assignment: CDR1 LNHDA and CDR2 SQIVND (reference sequence). The length of the CDR3 is 15 residues. V shed 6 bases and J 5 bases; nucleotides not matched to a gene: 12. The CDR3 spells CASSQASTGNYGYTF. The CDR3 DNA is TGTGCCAGTAGCCAAGCTTCGACAGGGAATTATGGCTACACCTTC. Full variable domain (outside the CDR3, taken from reference TRBV19 and TRBJ1-2): DGGITQSPKYLFRKEGQNVTLSCEQNLNHDAMYWYRQDPGQGLRLIYYSQIVNDFQKGDIAEGYSVSREKKESFPLTVTSAQKNPTAFYLCASSQASTGNYGYTFGSGTRLTVV.

The gene calls are TRBV5-4 and TRBJ1-2; unclear D gene. The CDR3 totals 15 residues. The V end was cut by 0 bases, the J end by 4 bases, with 13 bases between. The germline V gene has CDR1 SGHNT and CDR2 YYREEE (reference sequence). The CDR3 coding sequence is TGTGCCAGCAGCTTGGAGTTTTCAGGTCTCTATGGCTACACCTTC. It is translated as CASSLEFSGLYGYTF.

The V call is TRBV7-2, the J call TRBJ1-5, with a weak D call TRBD1 (5 bases). This CDR3 spans 13 amino acids. Germline assignment: CDR1 SGHTA and CDR2 FQGNSA. V lost 5 bases to trimming and J lost 4 bases, with 9 bases between them. The DNA of the CDR3 is TGTGCCAGCAGCCGGGGGGGAAATCAGCCCCAGCATTTT. Translation: CASSRGGNQPQHF.